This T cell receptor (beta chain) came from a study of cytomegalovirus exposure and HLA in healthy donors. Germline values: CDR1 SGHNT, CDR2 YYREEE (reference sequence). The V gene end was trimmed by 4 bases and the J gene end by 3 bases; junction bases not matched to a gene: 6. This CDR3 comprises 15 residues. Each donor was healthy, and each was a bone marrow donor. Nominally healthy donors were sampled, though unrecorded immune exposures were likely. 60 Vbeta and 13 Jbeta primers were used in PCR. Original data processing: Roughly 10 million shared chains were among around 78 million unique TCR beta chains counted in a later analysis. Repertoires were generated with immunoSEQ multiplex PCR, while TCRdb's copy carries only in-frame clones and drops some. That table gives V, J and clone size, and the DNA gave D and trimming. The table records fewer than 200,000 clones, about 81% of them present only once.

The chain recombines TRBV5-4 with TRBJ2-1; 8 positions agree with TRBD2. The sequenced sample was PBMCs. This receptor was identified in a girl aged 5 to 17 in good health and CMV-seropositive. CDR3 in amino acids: CASSLGLAVYNEQFF. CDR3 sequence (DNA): TGTGCCAGCAGCCTAGGACTAGCTGTCTACAATGAGCAGTTCTTC. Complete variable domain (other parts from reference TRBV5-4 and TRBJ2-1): ETGVTQSPTHLIKTRGQQVTLRCSSQSGHNTVSWYQQALGQGPQFIFQYYREEENGRGNFPPRFSGLQFPNYSSELNVNALELDDSALYLCASSLGLAVYNEQFFGPGTRLTVL.